This T cell receptor (beta chain) came from a study of blood T cell repertoires in COVID-19 (dated by TCRdb to about 2020). Broadly, across the study: The collaborator samples originated in the United States, Italy and Spain and spanned the acute and convalescent phases of COVID-19. The material from the prospective study consisted of cDNA or gDNA derived from T cells, B-cell-depleted T cells, or PBMCs. Deeply sampled blood TCRbeta repertoires from subjects exposed to, actively infected with, or recovered from COVID-19 were included in the dataset. The repertoires were released in a freely available public database meant as a resource for research on the immune response to SARS-CoV-2. Samples were obtained from the ongoing ImmuneRACE study (first 160 participants) and from 1,254 subjects provided by 6 global collaborators. Sample metadata almost always included a de-identified subject ID, COVID-19 status, age in years and sex. Where available, HLA class I and class II types were obtained from metadata supplied by the sample provider rather than from assay-based typing. Results and caveats for the whole study, not just this receptor: How much clinical and demographic metadata was included differed by source and by participant, and the metadata was provided uncurated.

Trimming accounts for 6 bases at V and 11 bases at J, while the number of junction bases matched to no gene is 2. The CDR3, cysteine through phenylalanine, is 12 amino acids long. Only the CDR3 region is kept as DNA, spanning 36 bases read in frame from base 1. TCRbeta CDR3 regions were amplified from genomic DNA using the immunoSEQ Assay, a bias-controlled multiplex PCR. Under the source paper's analysis protocol: The number of nucleated cells in each sample was estimated by amplification of reference gene primers within the assay. Sequence reads were collapsed and filtered to measure the absolute abundance of every unique TCRbeta CDR3 rearrangement. For each sample, productive Simpson clonality was calculated by taking the square root of Simpson's diversity index across productive rearrangements. The source is immuneACCESS, and TCRdb retained only in-frame sequences with V and J called. Part of the clones is not carried over; for the studies checked, unresolved V genes explain less than half of this, and the remainder is unexplained. V, J and clone size are those of that table, while D and trimming were read from the DNA. The sample data list tens of thousands of clones, and about four fifths of these were observed just once. The ten largest clones take up around 7.3% of the sample.

Remarks on this clone: This receptor's antigen is unknown. No much larger clonotype is one base removed from it; base qualities were not supplied.

Each collaborating institution followed its own protocols to collect whole blood in K2EDTA tubes. For TCRbeta analysis, collaborator samples were shipped as frozen whole blood, as isolated PBMCs, or as DNA extracted from either sample type. The sequence links TRBV12-3 or TRBV12-4 to TRBJ1-6, and TRBD1 matches 9 of the central bases. The source is a man between 45 and 60 years old with active or convalescent COVID-19. Material for sequencing was peripheral blood. The DNA sequence is as follows: TGTGCCAGCAGCACAGGGGGCCCACCCCTCCACTTT. Translation gives CASSTGGPPLHF.